The 19 T cell receptor beta chains presented below share a single source sample, sequenced in a study of cytomegalovirus exposure and HLA in healthy donors. The PCR made use of 60 Vbeta and 13 Jbeta primers. Sequencing used immunoSEQ multiplex PCR; TCRdb keeps in-frame clones, though not all of them. The data show some 250,000 clones, more than 75% seen once. The sample comprised PBMCs. The receptors come from a woman aged 40-49 years in good health and CMV-seropositive.

The chain uses TRBV19 and TRBJ1-5; perhaps TRBD1 as D (6 bases). This CDR3 region has 14 residues. With 7 bases removed from V and 4 bases from J, the gap between germline ends came to 14 bases. CDR1 LNHDA and CDR2 SQIVND come from the germline V gene (reference sequence). CDR3 in DNA: TGTGCCAGTACCCAGGGGTTACGGAATCAGCCCCAGCATTTT. Translated, it gives CASTQGLRNQPQHF.

The J gene is TRBJ2-5, the V gene TRBV5-6; the match to TRBD1 covers 8 bases. Germline trimming cut 2 bases from V and 2 bases from J; bases unmatched to any gene: 2. The CDR3 is made up of 14 amino acids. Germline lookup yields CDR1 SGHDT and CDR2 YYEEEE. CDR3: CASSLDRGQETQYF. CDR3 coding DNA: TGTGCCAGCAGCTTAGACAGGGGTCAAGAGACCCAGTACTTC. The entire variable domain, with the rest obtained from reference TRBV5-6 and TRBJ2-5, is as follows: DAGVTQSPTHLIKTRGQQVTLRCSPKSGHDTVSWYQQALGQGPQFIFQYYEEEERQRGNFPDRFSGHQFPNYSSELNVNALLLGDSALYLCASSLDRGQETQYFGPGTRLLVL.

Only a few counts were recorded for this clone. The rearrangement uses TRBV30 and TRBJ2-2, with D unresolved. There are 12 residues in the CDR3. V was pared by 2 bases and J by 4 bases, with 5 bases between. Germline V gene lookup returns CDR1 GTSNPN and CDR2 SVGIG (reference sequence). In DNA form, the CDR3 reads TGTGCCTGGAGTAAGAGCACCGGGGAGCTGTTTTTT. It specifies CAWSKSTGELFF.

V gene TRBV13 combines with J gene TRBJ2-7; 9 bases align to TRBD1. CDR1 and CDR2 from the germline V gene are PRHDT and FYEKMQ (reference sequence). The CDR3 length is 16 residues. With 0 bases clipped from V and 6 bases from J, the junction kept 9 bases outside the gene matches. CDR3 protein: CASSLGRGQGPSEQYF. CDR3 sequence (DNA): TGTGCCAGCAGCTTAGGGCGGGGACAGGGACCCTCCGAGCAGTACTTC.

The chain has TRBV5-4 and TRBJ2-5, with a weak D call TRBD1 (6 bases). CDR3 length equals 16 residues. V shed 3 bases and J shed 5 bases, with 20 bases lying between them. The V gene's germline CDR1 is SGHNT and CDR2 YYREEE (reference sequence). Written as DNA, the CDR3 is TGTGCCAGCAGCTCGATGACAGGTACCCCTACGGAGACCCAGTACTTC. It yields the protein CASSSMTGTPTETQYF.

The rearrangement links TRBV20-1 to TRBJ2-7, with TRBD2 identical over 7 bases. V trimming: 8 bases; J trimming: 0 bases; junction bases outside the gene matches: 1. CDR3 size: 11 residues. Germline V gene sequence: CDR1 DFQATT, CDR2 SNEGSKA (reference sequence). The CDR3 loop is CSLADSYEQYF. The CDR3 nucleotides are TGCAGTCTAGCGGACTCCTACGAGCAGTACTTC.

The chain joins TRBV7-2 to TRBJ2-3; 12 bases map to TRBD2. This CDR3 region has 17 residues. The ends lost 6 bases at V and 2 bases at J; junction bases unmatched: 9. Germline-derived CDR1 and CDR2 are SGHTA and FQGNSA. CDR3 sequence reads: CASSSRTSGVYTDTQYF. The CDR3 nucleotides read TGTGCCAGCAGTTCTAGGACTAGCGGGGTATACACAGATACGCAGTATTTT.

This clone was seen only a few times. As DNA, the CDR3 is TGCAGCGTTGAATACCGAGCGGGAGGCACCAATGAGCAGTTCTTC. Translation: CSVEYRAGGTNEQFF. The chain is built from TRBV29-1 and TRBJ2-1; 9 bases are a match to TRBD2. Unmatched junction bases numbered 8, after V lost 2 bases and J lost 6 bases. Germline V CDR1 and CDR2: SQVTM, ANQGSEA. The CDR3 consists of 15 residues.

CDR3 amino acids: CASSPSGSSADTQYF. The DNA for the CDR3 is TGCGCCAGCAGCCCTAGCGGGAGTTCGGCAGATACGCAGTATTTT. The chain uses TRBV5-1 and TRBJ2-3; 10 bases agree with TRBD2. This CDR3 has 15 amino acids. CDR1 SGHRS and CDR2 YFSETQ come from the germline V gene. The V and J ends lost 4 bases and 4 bases, in that order; junction bases with no gene match: 6.

The chain has TRBV5-1 and TRBJ2-1, with a possible D match to TRBD2 (7 bases). Trimming took 3 bases from V and 3 from J, leaving 13 bases between them. CDR1 SGHRS and CDR2 YFSETQ come from the germline V gene. This CDR3 region has 15 residues. CDR3: CASSWGGGLYNEQFF. The CDR3 region has the DNA TGCGCCAGCAGCTGGGGGGGCGGACTCTACAATGAGCAGTTCTTC. Looking up the rest from reference TRBV5-1 and TRBJ2-1 gives the full variable domain: KAGVTQTPRYLIKTRGQQVTLSCSPISGHRSVSWYQQTPGQGLQFLFEYFSETQRNKGNFPGRFSGRQFSNSRSEMNVSTLELGDSALYLCASSWGGGLYNEQFFGPGTRLTVL.

This clone was seen a handful of times. The V and J genes are TRBV2 and TRBJ1-1; no firm D call. This CDR3 comprises 13 residues. CDR1 is SNHLY and CDR2 is FYNNEI in the germline V gene. With 3 bases removed from V and 1 base from J, the gap between germline ends came to 6 bases. The CDR3: CASSEEGNTEAFF. CDR3 in DNA: TGTGCCAGCAGTGAGGAGGGGAACACTGAAGCTTTCTTT.

J is TRBJ1-5 and V is TRBV29-1; a possible D gene is TRBD1 (6 bases). The CDR3 totals 12 residues. Trimming took off 4 bases at V and 2 bases at J, with 6 bases between the two ends. Germline V gives CDR1 SQVTM, CDR2 ANQGSEA. The CDR3 sequence: CSVGQGNQPQHF. The CDR3 DNA reads as TGCAGCGTTGGACAGGGCAATCAGCCCCAGCATTTT.

In regard to this clone: The sample contains more than one DNA sequence encoding this CDR3. In nucleotides, the CDR3 is TGTGCCAGCAGCCCCAACGGGGAAGAGACCCAGTACTTC. It translates to CASSPNGEETQYF. This sequence joins TRBV9 and TRBJ2-5; TRBD2 might be the D (5 bases). The CDR3 has 13 amino acids. Trimming pared 4 bases from V and 3 bases from J, leaving 10 bases between. Germline V gene lookup returns CDR1 SGDLS and CDR2 YYNGEE. Full variable domain (remainder filled in from reference TRBV9 and TRBJ2-5): DSGVTQTPKHLITATGQRVTLRCSPRSGDLSVYWYQQSLDQGLQFLIQYYNGEERAKGNILERFSAQQFPDLHSELNLSSLELGDSALYFCASSPNGEETQYFGPGTRLLVL.

The rearrangement uses TRBV9 and TRBJ2-5; 13 bases align to TRBD2. In germline, CDR1 is SGDLS, CDR2 YYNGEE. The V gene end was trimmed by 0 bases and the J gene end by 5 bases; junction bases not matched to a gene: 13. The CDR3 length is 19 residues. The CDR3 loop is CASSVGGRFGLAGEETQYF. CDR3 coding DNA: TGTGCCAGCAGCGTAGGCGGCAGGTTCGGACTAGCGGGGGAGGAGACCCAGTACTTC.

The V and J genes are TRBV30 and TRBJ1-3; TRBD1 is a possible D gene (5 bases). This CDR3 has 13 amino acids. The V gene's germline CDR1 is GTSNPN and CDR2 SVGIG (reference sequence). V shed 3 bases and J shed 4 bases, with 10 bases lying between them. CDR3 loop: CAWSATAGNTIYF. CDR3 bases: TGTGCCTGGAGCGCGACAGCCGGAAACACCATATATTTT.

V is TRBV5-1 and J is TRBJ2-7, with D perhaps matching TRBD1 (5 bases). V lost 2 bases to trimming and J lost 2 bases, with 8 bases between them. The CDR3 is 13 residues long. Per germline, CDR1 SGHRS and CDR2 YFSETQ. Here the CDR3 reads CASSFDSAYEQYF. Here the CDR3 DNA reads TGCGCCAGCAGCTTTGACAGCGCCTACGAGCAGTACTTC.

The chain links TRBV15 to TRBJ2-5; D perhaps matches TRBD2 (7 bases). Germline values: CDR1 LNHNV, CDR2 YYDKDF (reference sequence). The CDR3 totals 17 residues. Trimming removed 0 bases at V and 5 bases at J, with 19 bases between. CDR3 DNA: TGTGCCACCAGCAGAGAGGGGGTAGGCAGGGGAGGGGAGACCCAGTACTTC. It codes for CATSREGVGRGGETQYF.

Written as DNA, the CDR3 is TGTGCCAGCAGCTCCGGACAGGGACGGGATAATTCACCCCTCCACTTT. Protein: CASSSGQGRDNSPLHF. The chain has TRBV7-9 and TRBJ1-6; 8 bases are shared with TRBD1. Germline V CDR1 and CDR2: SEHNR, FQNEAQ (reference sequence). The CDR3 is 16 residues long. V trimming: 4 bases; J trimming: 5 bases; junction bases outside the gene matches: 7. The entire variable domain, with the rest obtained from reference TRBV7-9 and TRBJ1-6, is as follows: DTGVSQNPRHKITKRGQNVTFRCDPISEHNRLYWYRQTLGQGPEFLTYFQNEAQLEKSRLLSDRFSAERPKGSFSTLEIQRTEQGDSAMYLCASSSGQGRDNSPLHFGNGTRLTVT.

The rearrangement links TRBV7-2 to TRBJ2-5; 7 bases align to TRBD1. The CDR3 is made up of 13 amino acids. Germline CDR1 and CDR2: SGHTA and FQGNSA. Trimming at V came to 4 bases and at J to 5 bases, leaving 4 bases not matched to a gene. CDR3 amino acids: CASSYRGEETQYF. CDR3 nucleotides: TGTGCCAGCAGCTACAGGGGTGAGGAGACCCAGTACTTC.